The 9 T cell receptor beta chains presented below share a single source sample, sequenced in a study of T-cell reconstitution after alpha-beta-depleted transplantation in children. Preparation of the TCRbeta library used unique molecular identifiers. TCRdb redid the calling of the PCR reads with MiXCR, one entry per CDR3 protein. The sample shows about 250,000 distinct CDR3 sequences, roughly 25% of them seen only once. The material sequenced was PBMCs, mostly from graft donor cells, taken 360 days after TCRalphabeta/CD19-depleted stem cell transplant. These receptors originate from a female patient aged 2-9 years who had a stem cell transplant for congenital amegakaryocytic thrombocytopenia, so the T cells may come from the graft donor.

V gene TRBV5-1 combines with J gene TRBJ1-6, with D possibly being TRBD1 (5 bases). The CDR3 is 17 residues long. The germline gives CDR1 SGHRS, CDR2 YFSETQ. The germline V and J ends were trimmed by 4 bases and 5 bases, with 19 bases remaining between them. CDR3 sequence reads: CASSKGLTNLHNSPLHF. The CDR3 nucleotides read TGCGCCAGCAGCAAGGGACTCACCAACCTCCATAATTCACCCCTCCACTTT.

This clonotype was seen many times. The chain has TRBV4-1 and TRBJ2-1; TRBD2 matches at 9 bases. Trimming took 1 base from V and 4 from J; bases not matched to a gene: 5. The CDR3 runs to 16 residues. Germline assignment: CDR1 MGHRA and CDR2 YSYEKL. The CDR3 DNA follows: TGCGCCAGCAGCCAAGCACTAGCGGGTGGATACAATGAGCAGTTCTTC. Its translation: CASSQALAGGYNEQFF.

This chain uses TRBV11-2 with TRBJ2-7; a possible D gene is TRBD2 (7 bases). CDR1 and CDR2 from the germline V gene are SGHAT and FQNNGV. There are 14 residues in the CDR3. V was shortened by 5 bases and J by 7 bases, with 18 bases between the two germline ends. CDR3: CASSPLGGRQEQYF. The CDR3 region has the DNA TGTGCCAGCAGCCCCCTGGGGGGGCGCCAGGAGCAGTACTTC.

The chain has TRBV29-1 and TRBJ2-1, with D uncertain. Germline V gene lookup returns CDR1 SQVTM and CDR2 ANQGSEA. The CDR3 is 16 amino acids. With 2 bases removed from V and 6 bases from J, the gap between germline ends came to 20 bases. CDR3 residues: CSVEPPLGVSSNEQFF. The CDR3 DNA follows: TGCAGCGTTGAACCCCCCCTAGGAGTAAGCTCCAATGAGCAGTTCTTC.

The rearrangement uses TRBV11-2 and TRBJ2-1; D gene ambiguous. The CDR3 is 16 residues long. Per the germline V gene, CDR1 is SGHAT and CDR2 is FQNNGV. V was pared by 5 bases and J by 0 bases, with 14 bases between. DNA for the CDR3: TGTGCCAGCAGCCCTGGCCTTGCAACCTCCTACAATGAGCAGTTCTTC. Translated: CASSPGLATSYNEQFF.

CDR3 DNA: TGTGCCAGCAGTGCCTGGACTAGTTACACCGGGGAGCTGTTTTTT. It encodes CASSAWTSYTGELFF. The J gene is TRBJ2-2, the V gene TRBV2; 7 bases agree with TRBD2. The V segment lost 4 bases and the J segment 3 bases; nucleotides outside the gene matches: 5. Germline V gene lookup returns CDR1 SNHLY and CDR2 FYNNEI. This CDR3 is built from 15 residues.

V usage is TRBV12-3 or TRBV12-4 and J usage is TRBJ2-7; D possibly uses TRBD1 or TRBD2 (6 bases each). Trimming took off 3 bases at V and 1 base at J, with 13 bases between the two ends. The CDR3 consists of 15 residues. The chain's CDR3 is CASSLGGQGSYEQYF. Here the CDR3 DNA reads TGTGCCAGCAGTTTGGGGGGCCAGGGGTCCTACGAGCAGTACTTC.

This clonotype was observed a few times. This chain links TRBV20-1 with TRBJ2-6; D remains unclear. Deletions cut 4 bases from V and 0 bases from J, with 13 bases between. Per germline, CDR1 DFQATT and CDR2 SNEGSKA (reference sequence). The CDR3 length is 16 residues. The CDR3 nucleotides are TGCAGTGCTATAGACAACCTCCGCTCTGGGGCCAACGTCCTGACTTTC. Amino acids: CSAIDNLRSGANVLTF.

This clonotype was counted many times. The chain couples TRBV7-7 to TRBJ2-1, with 9 bases identical to TRBD2. Germline V gene sequence: CDR1 SSHAT, CDR2 FNYEAQ (reference sequence). The CDR3 spans 17 residues. V was pared by 5 bases and J by 4 bases, with 12 bases of the junction left unmatched. CDR3 sequence (DNA): TGTGCCAGCAGCCCTAACTTGAATAGCGGGAGTTACAATGAGCAGTTCTTC. Its protein product is CASSPNLNSGSYNEQFF.